This T cell receptor beta chain was captured by sequencing in a study of blood T cell repertoires in COVID-19. Whole-study context: Acute and convalescent COVID-19 specimens originated in the United States, Italy and Spain.

Looked up from germline, CDR1 is GTSNPN and CDR2 is SVGIG (reference sequence). The CDR3 covers 13 residues. V was clipped by 8 bases and J by 0 bases, with 11 bases between them. Some clones are missing from TCRdb's copy, which holds only in-frame ones; the method was immunoSEQ multiplex PCR. This sample carries about 130,000 clones, 75% to 90% of them seen once, and the ten largest clones take roughly 4.5%. Input material: peripheral blood. The receptor was derived from a human donor in a cohort sampled during active COVID-19. The chain combines TRBV30 with TRBJ1-5; the D is unclear. CDR3 amino acids: CAQVRYSNQPQHF. The DNA for the CDR3 is TGTGCCCAGGTACGCTATAGCAATCAGCCCCAGCATTTT. Full variable domain (outside the CDR3, taken from reference TRBV30 and TRBJ1-5): SQTIHQWPATLVQPVGSPLSLECTVEGTSNPNLYWYRQAAGRGLQLLFYSVGIGQISSEVPQNLSASRPQDRQFILSSKKLLLSDSGFYLCAQVRYSNQPQHFGDGTRLSIL.